The following is a T cell receptor beta chain sequence with its context. Germline V gives CDR1 SGHDN, CDR2 FVKESK. This CDR3 contains 16 residues. V lost 4 bases to trimming and J lost 5 bases, with 18 bases between them. This sample was included in a study of blood T cell repertoires in COVID-19. Background on the study: COVID-19 samples from acute and convalescent phases originated in the United States, Italy and Spain.

This table comes from immunoSEQ multiplex PCR, and its TCRdb copy is limited to in-frame clones, with some not included. Here the sample spans about 160,000 clones, 82% being singletons. Cohort 3 recovery required two negative PCRs, clearance, or symptom resolution. Sample: PBMCs or T cells enriched from blood (not recorded which). The V and J genes are TRBV14 and TRBJ2-1; a possible D gene is TRBD1 (6 bases). The clonotype comes from a man aged 55 to 69 who had recovered from COVID-19. CDR3 sequence reads: CASSPSTGPLDNEQFF. In DNA form, the CDR3 reads TGTGCCAGCAGCCCCTCGACAGGACCTCTCGACAATGAGCAGTTCTTC.